The 11 T cell receptor beta chains below come from one sample, sequenced in a study of shared clonotypes between healthy human individuals. It was CD45RO-negative cells, positively selected for CCR7, that made up naive CD8 cells, with terminally differentiated effector memory CD45RA+ cells excluded. Measured with immunoSEQ multiplex PCR; TCRdb has only the in-frame clones, and not every one. The repertoire holds around 1,900,000 clones, with 93% as singletons. The source material was naive CD8+ T cells from PBMCs. Receptors were obtained from a man aged 18 to 29 in good health. Some clones in this sample may be carry-over from other donors' samples.

The chain employs TRBV19 and TRBJ1-1; perhaps TRBD1 as D (5 bases). V gave up 8 bases and J gave up 4 bases, with 11 bases separating them. Germline CDR1 LNHDA, CDR2 SQIVND (reference sequence). CDR3 length: 12 amino acids. CDR3: CASRSGVTEAFF. The CDR3 bases are TGTGCCAGTCGGTCGGGGGTCACTGAAGCTTTCTTT. The full variable domain, with the rest looked up from reference TRBV19 and TRBJ1-1, is DGGITQSPKYLFRKEGQNVTLSCEQNLNHDAMYWYRQDPGQGLRLIYYSQIVNDFQKGDIAEGYSVSREKKESFPLTVTSAQKNPTAFYLCASRSGVTEAFFGQGTRLTVV.

The gene calls are TRBV27 and TRBJ2-1; possible D gene TRBD2, 7 bases. Looked up from germline, CDR1 is MNHEY and CDR2 is SMNVEV (reference sequence). V shed 3 bases and J shed 9 bases, with 18 bases lying between them. There are 15 residues in the CDR3. The CDR3 protein is CASSFPGAGRGEQFF. Written as DNA, the CDR3 is TGTGCCAGCAGTTTTCCGGGGGCAGGGAGGGGTGAGCAGTTCTTC.

This clone was counted once. This chain connects TRBV6-4 to TRBJ1-1; 7 bases are shared with TRBD1. The junction had 8 bases not matched to a gene; V was cut back by 6 bases and J by 4 bases. Germline assignment: CDR1 MRHNA and CDR2 SNTAGT. This CDR3 region has 14 residues. CDR3 sequence (DNA): TGTGCCAGCAGCGCCGGGACAGTCGGCACTGAAGCTTTCTTT. Amino acid sequence: CASSAGTVGTEAFF.

CDR3 protein: CASYKDRNPYEQYF. DNA of the CDR3: TGTGCCAGTTATAAGGACAGGAACCCCTACGAGCAGTACTTC. V and J are TRBV28 and TRBJ2-7; the match to TRBD1 covers 7 bases. J was trimmed by 2 bases and V by 9 bases; bases with no gene match: 10. This CDR3 is built from 14 residues. CDR1 and CDR2 from the germline V gene are MDHEN and SYDVKM. Based on the CDR3 plus reference TRBV28 and TRBJ2-7, the full variable domain is DVKVTQSSRYLVKRTGEKVFLECVQDMDHENMFWYRQDPGLGLRLIYFSYDVKMKEKGDIPEGYSVSREKKERFSLILESASTNQTSMYLCASYKDRNPYEQYFGPGTRLTVT.

The genes are TRBV28 and TRBJ1-5; TRBD1 might be the D (6 bases). V gave up 10 bases and J gave up 0 bases, with 19 bases separating them. The CDR3 has 16 amino acids. Germline CDR1 reads MDHEN; CDR2 reads SYDVKM. The DNA of the CDR3 is TGTGCCATTGGGGGGGGCAGGGCGTATAGCAATCAGCCCCAGCATTTT. Translated, it gives CAIGGGRAYSNQPQHF.

Details on this clone: Distinct nucleotide sequences in the sample also encode this CDR3. The rearrangement joins TRBV15 to TRBJ2-7, with D perhaps given as TRBD1 or TRBD2 (5 bases each). Germline V gene sequence: CDR1 LNHNV, CDR2 YYDKDF (reference sequence). The V and J ends lost 5 bases and 3 bases respectively, with 11 bases between them. The CDR3 is made up of 13 amino acids. This chain's CDR3 is CATSGRDLYEQYF. In nucleotides, the CDR3 is TGTGCCACCAGCGGCAGGGACCTCTACGAGCAGTACTTC.

The chain couples TRBV10-3 to TRBJ1-5; TRBD1 agrees at 7 bases. With V trimmed by 6 bases and J by 2 bases, 7 bases remained unmatched. CDR1 ENHRY and CDR2 SYGVKD come from the germline V gene. This CDR3 region has 15 residues. The CDR3 spells CAISPDRDGNQPQHF. The CDR3 nucleotides read TGTGCCATCAGCCCCGACAGGGACGGCAATCAGCCCCAGCATTTT.

The chain carries TRBV11-2 and TRBJ1-1; possible D gene TRBD1, 5 bases. CDR3 length: 14 amino acids. V lost 5 bases and J lost 7, with 17 bases in between. Germline V CDR1 and CDR2: SGHAT, FQNNGV. As DNA, the CDR3 is TGTGCCAGCAGCCCAGAGAGTAAGGGGAGTGAAGCTTTCTTT. Translation: CASSPESKGSEAFF. Supplemented by reference TRBV11-2 and TRBJ1-1, the full variable domain reads EAGVAQSPRYKIIEKRQSVAFWCNPISGHATLYWYQQILGQGPKLLIQFQNNGVVDDSQLPKDRFSAERLKGVDSTLKIQPAKLEDSAVYLCASSPESKGSEAFFGQGTRLTVV.

The J gene is TRBJ1-4, the V gene TRBV5-6; D is possibly TRBD1 (6 bases). Germline V gives CDR1 SGHDT, CDR2 YYEEEE. The CDR3 runs to 16 residues. Trimming removed 6 bases at V and 8 bases at J, with 23 bases between. CDR3: CASTTGGGRVREKLFF. For the CDR3, the DNA is TGTGCCAGCACCACGGGGGGGGGCCGAGTCCGAGAAAAACTGTTTTTT.

Comments on this clone: The identical CDR3 is also encoded by other nucleotide sequences in the sample. This sequence joins TRBV19 and TRBJ2-7, with D uncertain. With 4 bases removed from V and 1 base from J, the gap between germline ends came to 8 bases. Germline V lookup: CDR1 LNHDA, CDR2 SQIVND (reference sequence). The CDR3 consists of 13 residues. CDR3: CASSSPQSYEQYF. The CDR3 bases are TGTGCCAGTAGTAGCCCCCAATCCTACGAGCAGTACTTC.

The chain couples TRBV5-1 to TRBJ2-7; 10 bases are shared with TRBD1. Germline V CDR1 and CDR2: SGHRS, YFSETQ. The CDR3 extends over 16 amino acids. V was pared by 4 bases and J by 3 bases, with 10 bases of the junction left unmatched. CDR3 protein: CASSEGQGTTLYEQYF. The CDR3, as DNA: TGCGCCAGCAGCGAGGGACAGGGGACAACCCTCTACGAGCAGTACTTC.